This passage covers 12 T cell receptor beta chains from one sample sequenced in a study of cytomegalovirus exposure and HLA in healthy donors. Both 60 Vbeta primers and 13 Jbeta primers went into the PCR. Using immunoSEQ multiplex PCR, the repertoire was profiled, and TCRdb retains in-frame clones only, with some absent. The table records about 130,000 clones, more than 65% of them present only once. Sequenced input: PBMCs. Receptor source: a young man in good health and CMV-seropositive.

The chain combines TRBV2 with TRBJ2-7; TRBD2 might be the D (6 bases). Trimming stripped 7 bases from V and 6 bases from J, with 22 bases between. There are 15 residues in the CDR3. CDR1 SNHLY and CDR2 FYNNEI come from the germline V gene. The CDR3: CASKREADRGVEQYF. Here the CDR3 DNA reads TGTGCCAGCAAAAGGGAGGCTGATCGGGGTGTCGAGCAGTACTTC.

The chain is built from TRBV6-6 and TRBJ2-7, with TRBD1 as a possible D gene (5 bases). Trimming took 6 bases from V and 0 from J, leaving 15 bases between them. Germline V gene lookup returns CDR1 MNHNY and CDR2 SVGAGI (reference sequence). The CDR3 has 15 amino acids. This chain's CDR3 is CASRRATENSYEQYF. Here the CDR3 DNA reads TGTGCCAGCAGACGAGCGACAGAAAACTCCTACGAGCAGTACTTC.

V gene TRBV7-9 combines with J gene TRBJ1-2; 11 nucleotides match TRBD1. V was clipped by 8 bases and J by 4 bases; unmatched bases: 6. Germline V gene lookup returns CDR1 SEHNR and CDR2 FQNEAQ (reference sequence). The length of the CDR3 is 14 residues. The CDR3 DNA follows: TGTGCCAGCGGTGGGACAGGGGGTCGCTATGGCTACACCTTC. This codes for CASGGTGGRYGYTF.

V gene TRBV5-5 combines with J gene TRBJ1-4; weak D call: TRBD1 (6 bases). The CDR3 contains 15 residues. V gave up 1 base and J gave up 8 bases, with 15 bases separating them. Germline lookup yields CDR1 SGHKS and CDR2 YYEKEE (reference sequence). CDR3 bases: TGTGCCAGCAGCTTGTATTCCGCAGGGGAGGAAAAACTGTTTTTT. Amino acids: CASSLYSAGEEKLFF.

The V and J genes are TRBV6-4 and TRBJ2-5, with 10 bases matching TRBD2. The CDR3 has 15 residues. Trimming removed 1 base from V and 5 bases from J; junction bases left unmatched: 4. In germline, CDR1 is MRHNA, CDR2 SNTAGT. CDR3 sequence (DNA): TGTGCCAGCAGTGACTTAGCGGGGGGCGTTGAGACCCAGTACTTC. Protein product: CASSDLAGGVETQYF.

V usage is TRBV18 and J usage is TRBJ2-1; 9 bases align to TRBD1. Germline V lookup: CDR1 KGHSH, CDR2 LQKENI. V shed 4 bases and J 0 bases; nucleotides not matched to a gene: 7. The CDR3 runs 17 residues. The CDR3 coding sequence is TGTGCCAGCTCACGACGCGGACAGGGGAGCTCCTACAATGAGCAGTTCTTC. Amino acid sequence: CASSRRGQGSSYNEQFF. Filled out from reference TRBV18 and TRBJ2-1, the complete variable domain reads NAGVMQNPRHLVRRRGQEARLRCSPMKGHSHVYWYRQLPEEGLKFMVYLQKENIIDESGMPKERFSAEFPKEGPSILRIQQVVRGDSAAYFCASSRRGQGSSYNEQFFGPGTRLTVL.

The CDR3 spells CASGLVLSRTPYSNQPQHF. Written as DNA, the CDR3 is TGTGCTAGTGGTTTGGTATTGTCTCGGACTCCCTATAGCAATCAGCCCCAGCATTTT. This chain uses TRBV12-5 with TRBJ1-5; no clear D. Germline loops: CDR1 LGHNT, CDR2 FRNRAP. This CDR3 is built from 19 residues. The V and J ends lost 0 bases and 0 bases respectively, with 18 bases between them.

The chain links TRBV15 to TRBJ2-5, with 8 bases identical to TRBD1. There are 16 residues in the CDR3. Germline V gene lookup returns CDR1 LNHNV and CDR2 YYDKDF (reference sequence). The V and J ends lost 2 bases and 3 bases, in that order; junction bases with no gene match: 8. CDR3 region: CATSRKTGQGKETQYF. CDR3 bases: TGTGCCACCAGCAGAAAAACCGGACAGGGTAAAGAGACCCAGTACTTC. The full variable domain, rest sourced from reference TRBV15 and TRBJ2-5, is DAMVIQNPRYQVTQFGKPVTLSCSQTLNHNVMYWYQQKSSQAPKLLFHYYDKDFNNEADTPDNFQSRRPNTSFCFLDIRSPGLGDTAMYLCATSRKTGQGKETQYFGPGTRLLVL.

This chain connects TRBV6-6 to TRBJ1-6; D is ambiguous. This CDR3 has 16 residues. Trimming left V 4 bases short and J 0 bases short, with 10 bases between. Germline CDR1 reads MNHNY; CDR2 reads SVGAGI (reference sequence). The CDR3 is CASSLGRSSYNSPLHF. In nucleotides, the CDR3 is TGTGCCAGCAGTTTGGGTAGGAGCTCCTATAATTCACCCCTCCACTTT.

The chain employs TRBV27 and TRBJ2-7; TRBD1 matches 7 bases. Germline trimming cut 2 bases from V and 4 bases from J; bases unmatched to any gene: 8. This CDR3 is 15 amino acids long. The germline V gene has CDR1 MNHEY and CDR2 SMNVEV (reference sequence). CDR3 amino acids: CASSLEQGKGYEQYF. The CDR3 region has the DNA TGTGCCAGCAGTTTAGAACAGGGGAAAGGATACGAGCAGTACTTC.

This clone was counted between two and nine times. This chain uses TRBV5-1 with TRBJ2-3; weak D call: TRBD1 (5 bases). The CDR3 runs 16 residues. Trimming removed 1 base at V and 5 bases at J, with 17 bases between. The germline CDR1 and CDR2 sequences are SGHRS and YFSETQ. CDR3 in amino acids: CASSLSTGPGKDTQYF. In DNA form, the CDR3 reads TGCGCCAGCAGCTTGTCTACAGGTCCTGGGAAAGATACGCAGTATTTT. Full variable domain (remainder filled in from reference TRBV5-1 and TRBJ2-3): KAGVTQTPRYLIKTRGQQVTLSCSPISGHRSVSWYQQTPGQGLQFLFEYFSETQRNKGNFPGRFSGRQFSNSRSEMNVSTLELGDSALYLCASSLSTGPGKDTQYFGPGTRLTVL.

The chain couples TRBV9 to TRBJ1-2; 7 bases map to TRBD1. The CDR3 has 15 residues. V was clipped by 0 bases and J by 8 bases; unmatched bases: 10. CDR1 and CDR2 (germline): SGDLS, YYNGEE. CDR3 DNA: TGTGCCAGCAGCGTAGGGACAGGTCAGAAGTGGGGCTACACCTTC. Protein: CASSVGTGQKWGYTF.